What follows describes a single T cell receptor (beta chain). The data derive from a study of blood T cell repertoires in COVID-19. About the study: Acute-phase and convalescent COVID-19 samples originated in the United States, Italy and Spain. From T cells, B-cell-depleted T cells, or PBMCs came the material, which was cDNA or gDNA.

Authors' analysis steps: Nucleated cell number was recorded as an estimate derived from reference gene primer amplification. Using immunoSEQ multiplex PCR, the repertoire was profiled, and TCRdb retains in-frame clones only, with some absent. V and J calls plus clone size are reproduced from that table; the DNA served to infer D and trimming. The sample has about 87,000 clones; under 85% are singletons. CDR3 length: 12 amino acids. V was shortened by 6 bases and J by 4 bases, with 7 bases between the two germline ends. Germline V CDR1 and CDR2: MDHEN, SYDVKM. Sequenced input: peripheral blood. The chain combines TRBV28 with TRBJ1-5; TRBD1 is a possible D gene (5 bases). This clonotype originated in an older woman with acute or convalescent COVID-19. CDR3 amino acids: CASRDTNQPQHF. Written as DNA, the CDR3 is TGTGCCAGCAGGGACACGAATCAGCCCCAGCATTTT.